This note documents a single T cell receptor (beta chain) sequence. This clonotype was detected a few times. Its antigen remains unidentified. Given a much more abundant clone one base away, this may be a read error. The germline V gene (reference sequence) supplies CDR1 LGHDT and CDR2 YNNKEL. From its cysteine to its phenylalanine, the CDR3 spans 15 amino acids. The DNA shown is the 45-base CDR3, in frame from base 1. The data originate from a study (dated 2017 in TCRdb). Some background on the complete study: Human CD8+ TCR repertoires recognizing immunodominant viral antigens were characterized by means of sequence and structural analyses. What the research found in general, with its limitations: According to the report, the CD8+ TCR repertoires were highly diverse, and those specific to different immunodominant viral antigens were distinct from each other.

Instrument used: Illumina HiSeq 2500. Starting from the raw public reads, TCRdb applied fastp trimming at Q25, assembled clones with MiXCR and retained in-frame beta chains. Rows with a matching CDR3 protein are joined into one entry that keeps the most common DNA and genes. A total of approximately 1,200 distinct CDR3 sequences appear in this sample, 40% to 45% of them only once. The ten largest clonotypes hold around 62% of the sample. This clonotype was sampled from a male donor. The source material was CD8+ T cells (not recorded whether cultured). The chain is encoded by TRBV3-1 joined to TRBJ2-5, and the D gene may be TRBD1, 7 bases matching. The nucleotide sequence is given as TGTGCCGGCAGCCAATACAGGGGAGGTGGAGAGACCCAGTACTTC. Its translation reads: CAGSQYRGGGETQYF.